These 5 T cell receptor beta chains were sequenced from one sample in a study of T cell responses to AZD1222 COVID-19 vaccine (dated by TCRdb to about 2021). Library preparation used the immunoSEQ multiplex PCR assay. The immuneACCESS repertoire file appears here via TCRdb, limited to in-frame rearrangements. These files lack a portion of the clones; in checked studies, under half of the deficit traces to unresolved V genes, and the cause of the others is not known. Across this sample there are 95,000 to 150,000 clones, with 88% seen only once. 4% to 5.5% of the sample is held by the ten biggest clonotypes. In light of the paper, this sample's time point label describes: baseline before first vaccination. The sample in question was peripheral blood, obtained on day 0 of AZD1222 vaccination. The origin of the receptors is an adult in good health.

V is TRBV4-3 and J is TRBJ1-2, with D tentatively TRBD1 (5 bases). Germline V gene sequence: CDR1 LGHNA, CDR2 YSLEER. V lost 0 bases and J lost 7, with 12 bases in between. The CDR3 consists of 14 residues. The CDR3 DNA sequence: TGCGCCAGCAGCCAAGATCGAGGGGAGGGTGGCTACACCTTC. It specifies CASSQDRGEGGYTF.

The rearrangement links TRBV6-6 to TRBJ1-5, with D possibly TRBD1 on 6 matching bases. V lost 5 bases, J lost 0 bases, and 17 bases lay in between. From germline, CDR1 is MNHNY and CDR2 SVGAGI (reference sequence). This CDR3 comprises 17 residues. The CDR3 loop reads CASSPSRTDYSNQPQHF. The CDR3, as DNA: TGTGCCAGCAGTCCCTCTAGGACAGACTATAGCAATCAGCCCCAGCATTTT.

The V call is TRBV28, the J call TRBJ1-6; D gene uncertain. The CDR3 has 16 residues. From germline, CDR1 is MDHEN and CDR2 SYDVKM. Trimming shortened V by 4 bases and J by 0 bases, and 10 bases separated the two germline ends. The CDR3 bases are TGTGCCAGCAGTTCTCAGTCGAGCTCCTATAATTCACCCCTCCACTTT. Protein sequence: CASSSQSSSYNSPLHF.

CDR3 sequence (DNA): TGTGCCAGCAGTTCCAATACAGGGAATGGCTACACCTTC. This gives the protein CASSSNTGNGYTF. This chain joins TRBV6-6 and TRBJ1-2; D is perhaps TRBD1 (6 bases). CDR1 and CDR2 (germline): MNHNY, SVGAGI (reference sequence). The CDR3 spans 13 residues. Trimming shortened V by 4 bases and J by 6 bases, and 12 bases separated the two germline ends.

This sequence joins TRBV28 and TRBJ1-6, with no clear D. V was shortened by 5 bases and J by 7 bases, with 12 bases between the two germline ends. The CDR3 has 14 amino acids. Germline CDR1 MDHEN, CDR2 SYDVKM. Here the CDR3 DNA reads TGTGCCAGCAGTCAAATTTCGGAAAATTCACCCCTCCACTTT. Protein sequence: CASSQISENSPLHF.